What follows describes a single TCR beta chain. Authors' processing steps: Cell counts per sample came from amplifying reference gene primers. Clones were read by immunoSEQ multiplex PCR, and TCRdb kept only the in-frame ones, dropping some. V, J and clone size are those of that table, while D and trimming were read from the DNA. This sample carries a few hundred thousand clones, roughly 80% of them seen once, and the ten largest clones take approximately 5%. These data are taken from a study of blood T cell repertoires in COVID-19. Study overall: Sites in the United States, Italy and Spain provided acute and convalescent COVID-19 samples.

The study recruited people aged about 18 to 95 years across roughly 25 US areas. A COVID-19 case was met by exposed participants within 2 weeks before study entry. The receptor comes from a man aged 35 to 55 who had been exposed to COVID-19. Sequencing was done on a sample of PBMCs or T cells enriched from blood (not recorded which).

The CDR3 region has the DNA TGTGCCAGCAGCCAAGATAGAGGGCGTAGTAGTGGAAGCTGGGAGACCCAGTACTTC. Translated, it gives CASSQDRGRSSGSWETQYF. The chain has TRBV3-1 (or the pseudogene TRBV3-2) and TRBJ2-5, with D tentatively TRBD2 (5 bases). Trimming stripped 0 bases from V and 5 bases from J, with 25 bases between. The CDR3 has 19 amino acids. CDR1 is LGHDT, CDR2 YNNKEL, per germline (reference sequence).